This record concerns one TCR beta chain sequence. Its specificity is not known. Assay: immunoSEQ multiplex PCR; the TCRdb copy retains only in-frame clones and omits some. The sample comprises 130,000 to 150,000 clones, approximately 94% of which are singletons, and 1.9% rests with the top ten. The data are from a study of T cell responses to AZD1222 COVID-19 vaccine. Germline V gene data show CDR1 as SGHAT and CDR2 as FQNNGV. Trimming pared 2 bases from V and 0 bases from J, leaving 9 bases between. The CDR3 runs 15 residues. Notes on the study in general: Researchers report vaccine-associated CD4 TCRs spanning spike, with dominance at 160-218 and 743-854. Only after the peak T cell response were repertoires sampled. Of spike-specific TCRs, nearly half reportedly target regions left unmutated in variants.

The V and J genes are TRBV11-2 and TRBJ2-3; no firm D call. Sequencing used peripheral blood, obtained on day 0 of AZD1222 vaccination. The sequence was obtained from an adult in good health. CDR3 loop: CASSLLFSSTDTQYF. The DNA for the CDR3 is TGTGCCAGCAGCTTACTATTTTCTAGCACAGATACGCAGTATTTT. The entire variable domain, with the rest obtained from reference TRBV11-2 and TRBJ2-3, is as follows: EAGVAQSPRYKIIEKRQSVAFWCNPISGHATLYWYQQILGQGPKLLIQFQNNGVVDDSQLPKDRFSAERLKGVDSTLKIQPAKLEDSAVYLCASSLLFSSTDTQYFGPGTRLTVL.